This TCR beta chain was captured in a study of blood T cell repertoires in COVID-19. Study summary: Sample material is recorded as cDNA or gDNA derived from T cells, B-cell-depleted T cells, or PBMCs.

This clone was recorded only once. This sample includes further DNA sequences coding for the same CDR3. Clones were read by immunoSEQ multiplex PCR, and TCRdb kept only the in-frame ones, dropping some. The sample holds roughly 120,000 clones, 76% seen once. The specimen sequenced was peripheral blood. This receptor was obtained from a woman aged 80 or over with acute or convalescent COVID-19.

CDR3 protein: CASSPTVQETQYF. The CDR3 DNA follows: TGTGCCAGCTCACCTACGGTCCAAGAGACCCAGTACTTC. The chain is built from TRBV18 and TRBJ2-5; no definite D call. The CDR3 is 13 amino acids. Trimming stripped 3 bases from V and 1 base from J, with 6 bases between. Germline assignment: CDR1 KGHSH and CDR2 LQKENI.